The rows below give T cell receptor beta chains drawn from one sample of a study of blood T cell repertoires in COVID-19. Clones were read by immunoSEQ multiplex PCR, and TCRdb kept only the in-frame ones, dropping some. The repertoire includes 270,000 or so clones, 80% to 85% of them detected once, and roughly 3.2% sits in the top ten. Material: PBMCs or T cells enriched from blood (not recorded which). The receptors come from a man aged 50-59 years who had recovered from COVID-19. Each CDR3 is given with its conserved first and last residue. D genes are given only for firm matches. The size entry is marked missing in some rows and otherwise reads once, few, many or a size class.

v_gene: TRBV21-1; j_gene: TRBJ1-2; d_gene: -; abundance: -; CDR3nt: TGTGCCTCGCCCGGTGGCTACACCTTC; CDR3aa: CASPGGYTF
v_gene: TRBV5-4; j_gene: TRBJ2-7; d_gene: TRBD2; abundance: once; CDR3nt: TGTGCCAGCAGCTTGGGCGGGACTAGCGAGCAGTACTTC; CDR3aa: CASSLGGTSEQYF
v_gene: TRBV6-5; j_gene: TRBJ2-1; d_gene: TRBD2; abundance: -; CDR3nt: TGTGCCAGCAGAACTAGCGGGTACAATGAGCAGTTCTTC; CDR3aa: CASRTSGYNEQFF
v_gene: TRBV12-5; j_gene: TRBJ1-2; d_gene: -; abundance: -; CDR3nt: TGTGCTAGTGGTTTGTATCCAGGGTCTGATGGCTACACCTTC; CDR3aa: CASGLYPGSDGYTF
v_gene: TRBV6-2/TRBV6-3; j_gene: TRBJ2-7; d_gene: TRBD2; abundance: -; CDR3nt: TGTGCCAGCAGTCCCATGCCTGGACTAGCGGGAGGGCCGGGCGAGCAGTACTTC; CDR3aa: CASSPMPGLAGGPGEQYF
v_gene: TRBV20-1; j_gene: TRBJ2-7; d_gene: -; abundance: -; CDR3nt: TGCAGTGCTAGTAACTTCAAGGGGGGGACGGCATCCTACGAGCAGTACTTC; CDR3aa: CSASNFKGGTASYEQYF
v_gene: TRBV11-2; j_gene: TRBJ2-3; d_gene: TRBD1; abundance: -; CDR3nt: TGTGCCAGCAGCTTAAGGACAGGGGGCGCGACAGATACGCAGTATTTT; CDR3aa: CASSLRTGGATDTQYF
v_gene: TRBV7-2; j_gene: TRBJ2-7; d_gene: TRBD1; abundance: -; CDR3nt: TGTGCCAGCAGCCACCGGACAGGGCCCGCCTACGAGCAGTACTTC; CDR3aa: CASSHRTGPAYEQYF
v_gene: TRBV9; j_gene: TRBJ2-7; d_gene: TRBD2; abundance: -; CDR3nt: TGTGCCAGCAGCGTAGGTGGACTAGCGGGCACCTACGAGCAGTACTTC; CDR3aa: CASSVGGLAGTYEQYF
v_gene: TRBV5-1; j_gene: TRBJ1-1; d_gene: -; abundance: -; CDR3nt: TGCGCCAGCAGCTTGGCCAAATCGGGGGGCCGGGGCACTGAAGCTTTCTTT; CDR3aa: CASSLAKSGGRGTEAFF
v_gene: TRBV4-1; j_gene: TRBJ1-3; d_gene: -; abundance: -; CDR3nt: TGCGCCAGCAGCCAAGAACAGGTCTCTGGAAACACCATATATTTT; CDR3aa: CASSQEQVSGNTIYF
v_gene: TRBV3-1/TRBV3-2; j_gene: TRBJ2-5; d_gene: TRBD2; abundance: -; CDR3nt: TGTGCCAGCAGCCACCGACTAGCGGGACAAGAGACCCAGTACTTC; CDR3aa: CASSHRLAGQETQYF
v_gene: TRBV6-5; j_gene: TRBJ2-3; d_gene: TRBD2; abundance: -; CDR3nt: TGTGCCAGCAGTCCACTAGCGGGGGGAGCGGTTACGCAGTATTTT; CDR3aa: CASSPLAGGAVTQYF
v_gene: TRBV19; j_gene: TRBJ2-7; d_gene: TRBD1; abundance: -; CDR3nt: TGTGCCAGTAGTATCCAGGGGGCGTCCTACGAGCAGTACTTC; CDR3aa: CASSIQGASYEQYF
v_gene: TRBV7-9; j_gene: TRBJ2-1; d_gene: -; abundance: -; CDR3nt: TGTGCCAGCAGCCTCGAGAAGCAGTTCTTC; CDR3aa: CASSLEKQFF
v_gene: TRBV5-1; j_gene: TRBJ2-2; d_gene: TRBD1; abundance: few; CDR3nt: TGCGCCAGCAGCCCCCGACAGGGGACCGGGGAGCTGTTTTTT; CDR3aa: CASSPRQGTGELFF
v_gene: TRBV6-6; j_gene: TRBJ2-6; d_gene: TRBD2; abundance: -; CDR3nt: TGTGCCAGCAGTCTATATCGCGGGACTAGCTTAGGAGAGTCTCGCTCTGGGGCCAACGTCCTGACTTTC; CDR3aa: CASSLYRGTSLGESRSGANVLTF
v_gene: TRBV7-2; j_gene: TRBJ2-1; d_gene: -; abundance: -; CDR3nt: TGTGCCAGTTCTTTGTGGGGCAGGAGCTCCTACAATGAGCAGTTCTTC; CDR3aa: CASSLWGRSSYNEQFF
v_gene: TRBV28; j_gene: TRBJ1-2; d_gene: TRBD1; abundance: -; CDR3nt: TGTGCCAGCAGCTTAACAGGGGGTGGCTATGGCTACACCTTC; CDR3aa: CASSLTGGGYGYTF
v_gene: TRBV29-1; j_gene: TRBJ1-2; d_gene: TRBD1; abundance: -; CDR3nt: TGCAGCGTTGAAGTCGGTCTGACAGGGGGGAGCTATGGCTACACCTTC; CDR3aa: CSVEVGLTGGSYGYTF
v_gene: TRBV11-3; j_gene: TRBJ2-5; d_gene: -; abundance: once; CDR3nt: TGTGCCAGCAGCAAGACTTTCCAAGAGACCCAGTACTTC; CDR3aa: CASSKTFQETQYF
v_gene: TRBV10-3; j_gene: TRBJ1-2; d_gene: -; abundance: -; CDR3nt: TGTGCCATCAGTGATACAGGGAGTCGGGGCTACACCTTC; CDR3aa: CAISDTGSRGYTF
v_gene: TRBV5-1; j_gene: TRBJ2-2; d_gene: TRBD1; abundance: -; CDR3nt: TGCGCCAGCAGCCTCCAGGGGACAGGGGTATCCGGGGAGCTGTTTTTT; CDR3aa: CASSLQGTGVSGELFF
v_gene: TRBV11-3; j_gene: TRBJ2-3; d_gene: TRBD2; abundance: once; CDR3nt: TGTGCCAGCAGCCCCGGGACTAGCGCAGATACGCAGTATTTT; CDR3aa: CASSPGTSADTQYF
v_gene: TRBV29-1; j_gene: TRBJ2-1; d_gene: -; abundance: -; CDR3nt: TGCAGCGTTTATTGGACACTCTTGGATGAGCAGTTCTTC; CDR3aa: CSVYWTLLDEQFF
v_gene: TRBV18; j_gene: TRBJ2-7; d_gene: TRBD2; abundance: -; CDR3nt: TGTGCCAGCTCACCAACTAGCGGATACGAGCAGTACTTC; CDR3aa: CASSPTSGYEQYF
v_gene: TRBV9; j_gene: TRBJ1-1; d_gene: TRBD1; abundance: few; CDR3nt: TGTGCCAGCAGCGCCGGGACAGGGGGCGCAGTGGGAACTGAAGCTTTCTTT; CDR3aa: CASSAGTGGAVGTEAFF